This T cell receptor beta chain was sequenced during a study of blood T cell repertoires in COVID-19. Across the whole study: Acute-phase and convalescent COVID-19 samples originated in the United States, Italy and Spain. Sample material is recorded as cDNA or gDNA derived from T cells, B-cell-depleted T cells, or PBMCs.

Per the original methods: It was from reference gene primer amplification that nucleated cell counts were estimated. Produced via immunoSEQ multiplex PCR; TCRdb's table is partial and in-frame only. That table is the source of V, J and clone size, and D and trimming were worked out from the DNA. This sample carries more than 350,000 clones, more than 80% of them seen once, and the ten largest clones take approximately 3%. The CDR3 runs to 16 residues. Germline CDR1 LGHNA, CDR2 YSLEER. With 1 base removed from V and 3 bases from J, the gap between germline ends came to 15 bases. Seattle's cohort entered during active infection and was followed longitudinally.

The material sequenced was peripheral blood. The receptor was derived from a woman aged 25-40 years with COVID-19, enrolled during active disease. The chain uses TRBV4-3 and TRBJ1-2, with unresolved D. The CDR3 DNA follows: TGCGCCAGCAGCCAAGCCTCTAGCGCCACGTACTATGGCTACACCTTC. Translation: CASSQASSATYYGYTF.